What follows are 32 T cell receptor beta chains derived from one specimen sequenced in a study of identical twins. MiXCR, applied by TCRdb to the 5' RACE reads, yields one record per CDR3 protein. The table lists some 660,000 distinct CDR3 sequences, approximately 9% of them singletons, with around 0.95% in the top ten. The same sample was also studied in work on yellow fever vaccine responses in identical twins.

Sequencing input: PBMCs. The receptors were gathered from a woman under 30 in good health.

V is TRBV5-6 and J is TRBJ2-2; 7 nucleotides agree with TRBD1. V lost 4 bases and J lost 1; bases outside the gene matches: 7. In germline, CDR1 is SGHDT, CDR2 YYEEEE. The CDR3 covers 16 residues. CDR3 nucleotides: TGTGCCAGCAGCCCGGAACAGGGGCTGAACACCGGGGAGCTGTTTTTT. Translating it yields CASSPEQGLNTGELFF.

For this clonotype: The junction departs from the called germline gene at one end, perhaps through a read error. CDR3 residues: CASSQGTSGGAQEYF. The CDR3 DNA follows: TGTGCCAGCAGCCAAGGGACTAGCGGGGGGGCCCAGGAGTACTTC. The chain has TRBV3-1 and TRBJ2-1; 15 bases match TRBD2. The CDR3 has 15 amino acids. Germline assignment: CDR1 LGHDT and CDR2 YNNKEL (reference sequence).

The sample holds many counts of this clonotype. CDR3 in amino acids: CASSLGEFTDTQYF. Written as DNA, the CDR3 is TGCGCCAGCAGCTTGGGGGAGTTCACAGATACGCAGTATTTT. The chain carries TRBV5-1 and TRBJ2-3; tentative D call: TRBD2 (5 bases). V was clipped by 0 bases and J by 2 bases, with 7 bases between them. Germline values: CDR1 SGHRS, CDR2 YFSETQ. The CDR3 extends over 14 amino acids.

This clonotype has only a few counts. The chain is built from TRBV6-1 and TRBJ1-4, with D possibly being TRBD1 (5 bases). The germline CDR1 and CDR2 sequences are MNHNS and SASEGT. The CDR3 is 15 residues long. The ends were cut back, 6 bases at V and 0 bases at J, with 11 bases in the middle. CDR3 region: CASRGDGTTNEKLFF. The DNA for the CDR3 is TGTGCCAGCAGAGGGGACGGAACAACTAATGAAAAACTGTTTTTT.

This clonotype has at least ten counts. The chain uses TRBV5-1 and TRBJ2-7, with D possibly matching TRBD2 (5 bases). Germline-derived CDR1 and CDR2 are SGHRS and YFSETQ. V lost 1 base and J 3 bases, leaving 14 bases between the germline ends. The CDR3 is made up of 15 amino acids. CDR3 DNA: TGCGCCAGCAGCTTGTTCGGGGATACGAGCTACGAGCAGTACTTC. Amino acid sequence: CASSLFGDTSYEQYF.

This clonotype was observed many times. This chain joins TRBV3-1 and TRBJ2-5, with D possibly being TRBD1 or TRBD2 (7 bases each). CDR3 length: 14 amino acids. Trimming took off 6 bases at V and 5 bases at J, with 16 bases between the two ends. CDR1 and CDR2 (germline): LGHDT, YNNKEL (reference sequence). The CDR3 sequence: CASSYRQGGETQYF. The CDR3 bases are TGTGCCAGCAGTTACCGACAGGGAGGGGAGACCCAGTACTTC.

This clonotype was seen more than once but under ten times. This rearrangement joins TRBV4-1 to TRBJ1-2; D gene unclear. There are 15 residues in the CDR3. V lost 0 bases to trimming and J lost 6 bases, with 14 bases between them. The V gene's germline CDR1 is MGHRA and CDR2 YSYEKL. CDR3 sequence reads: CASSQDRTWIHGYTF. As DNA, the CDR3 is TGCGCCAGCAGCCAAGATCGAACTTGGATCCATGGCTACACCTTC.

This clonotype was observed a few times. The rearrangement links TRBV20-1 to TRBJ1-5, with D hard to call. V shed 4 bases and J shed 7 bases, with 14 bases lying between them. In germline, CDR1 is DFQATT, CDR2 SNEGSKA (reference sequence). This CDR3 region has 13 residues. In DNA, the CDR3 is TGCAGTGCTATCTTAGAGGCCGGGCAGCCCCAGCATTTT. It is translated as CSAILEAGQPQHF.

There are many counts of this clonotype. The CDR3: CATRAGLGSYNEQFF. CDR3 nucleotides: TGTGCCACCAGAGCGGGTCTCGGGTCCTACAATGAGCAGTTCTTC. The chain is built from TRBV7-9 and TRBJ2-1; D possibly corresponds to TRBD2 (6 bases). This CDR3 is built from 15 residues. The germline V and J ends were trimmed by 10 bases and 1 base, with 17 bases remaining between them. CDR1 is SEHNR, CDR2 FQNEAQ, per germline (reference sequence).

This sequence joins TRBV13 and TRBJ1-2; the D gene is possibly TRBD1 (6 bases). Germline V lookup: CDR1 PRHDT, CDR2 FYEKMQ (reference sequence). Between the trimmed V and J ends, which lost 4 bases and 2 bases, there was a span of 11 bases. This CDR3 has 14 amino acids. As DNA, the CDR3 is TGTGCCAGCAGCTCATCAGACAGGAACTATGGCTACACCTTC. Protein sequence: CASSSSDRNYGYTF. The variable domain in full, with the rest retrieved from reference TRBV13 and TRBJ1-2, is AAGVIQSPRHLIKEKRETATLKCYPIPRHDTVYWYQQGPGQDPQFLISFYEKMQSDKGSIPDRFSAQQFSDYHSELNMSSLELGDSALYFCASSSSDRNYGYTFGSGTRLTVV.

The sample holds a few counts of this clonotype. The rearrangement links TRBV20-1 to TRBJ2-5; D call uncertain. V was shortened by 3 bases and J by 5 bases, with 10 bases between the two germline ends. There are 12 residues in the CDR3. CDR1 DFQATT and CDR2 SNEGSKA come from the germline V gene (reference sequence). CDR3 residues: CSASSVVETQYF. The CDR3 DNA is TGCAGTGCTAGTTCCGTCGTGGAGACCCAGTACTTC.

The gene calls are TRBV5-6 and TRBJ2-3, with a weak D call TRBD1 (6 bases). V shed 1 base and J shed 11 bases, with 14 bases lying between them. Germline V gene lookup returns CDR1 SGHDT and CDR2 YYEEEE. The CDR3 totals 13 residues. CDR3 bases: TGTGCCAGCAGCTTGTGGGGGTCGGACAGGCAGTATTTT. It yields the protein CASSLWGSDRQYF.

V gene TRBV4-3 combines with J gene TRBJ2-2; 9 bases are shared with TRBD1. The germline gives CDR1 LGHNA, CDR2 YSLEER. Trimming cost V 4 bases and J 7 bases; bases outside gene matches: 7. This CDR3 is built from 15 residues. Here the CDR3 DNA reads TGCGCCAGCAGCCGAGGACAGGGGTTGGTCGGGGAGCTGTTTTTT. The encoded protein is CASSRGQGLVGELFF.

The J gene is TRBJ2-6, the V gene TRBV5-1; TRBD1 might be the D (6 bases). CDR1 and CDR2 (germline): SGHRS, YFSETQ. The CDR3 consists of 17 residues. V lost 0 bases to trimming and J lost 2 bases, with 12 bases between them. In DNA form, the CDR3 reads TGCGCCAGCAGCTTGGCTCCAGGGGTGACTGGGGCCAACGTCCTGACTTTC. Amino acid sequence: CASSLAPGVTGANVLTF.

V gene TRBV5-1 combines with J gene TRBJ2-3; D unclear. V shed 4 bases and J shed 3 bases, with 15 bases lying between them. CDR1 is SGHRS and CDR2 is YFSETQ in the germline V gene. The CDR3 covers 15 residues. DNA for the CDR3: TGCGCCAGCAGCCCCCCAAAGGGTTCGACAGATACGCAGTATTTT. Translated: CASSPPKGSTDTQYF.

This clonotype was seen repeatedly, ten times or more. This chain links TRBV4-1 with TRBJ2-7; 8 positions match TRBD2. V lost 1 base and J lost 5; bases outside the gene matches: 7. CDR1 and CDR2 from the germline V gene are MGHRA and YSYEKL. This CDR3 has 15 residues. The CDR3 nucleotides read TGCGCCAGCAGCCAAGTCAACGGGAGGGCCCACGAGCAGTACTTC. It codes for CASSQVNGRAHEQYF.

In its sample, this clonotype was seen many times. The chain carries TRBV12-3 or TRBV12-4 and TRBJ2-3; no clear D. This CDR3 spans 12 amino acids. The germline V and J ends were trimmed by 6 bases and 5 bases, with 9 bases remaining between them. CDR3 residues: CASRRQIDTQYF. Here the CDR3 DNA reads TGTGCCAGCAGGCGTCAGATAGATACGCAGTATTTT.

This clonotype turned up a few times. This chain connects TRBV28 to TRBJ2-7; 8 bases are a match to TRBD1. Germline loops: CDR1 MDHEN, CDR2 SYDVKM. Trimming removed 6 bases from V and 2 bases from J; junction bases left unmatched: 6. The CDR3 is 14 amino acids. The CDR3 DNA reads TGTGCCAGCAGCTGGACAGGGTTCACCTACGAGCAGTACTTC. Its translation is CASSWTGFTYEQYF.

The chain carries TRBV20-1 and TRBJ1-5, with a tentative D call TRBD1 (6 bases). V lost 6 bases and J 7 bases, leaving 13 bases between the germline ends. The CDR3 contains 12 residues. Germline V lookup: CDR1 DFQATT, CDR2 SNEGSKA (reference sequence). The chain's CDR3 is CSAREGVQPQHF. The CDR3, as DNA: TGCAGTGCCAGGGAGGGGGTGCAGCCCCAGCATTTT.

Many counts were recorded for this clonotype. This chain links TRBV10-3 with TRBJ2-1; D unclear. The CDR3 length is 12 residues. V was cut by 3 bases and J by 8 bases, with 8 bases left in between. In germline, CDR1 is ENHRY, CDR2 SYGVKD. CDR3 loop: CAISERWDEQFF. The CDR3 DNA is TGTGCCATCAGTGAAAGATGGGATGAGCAGTTCTTC.

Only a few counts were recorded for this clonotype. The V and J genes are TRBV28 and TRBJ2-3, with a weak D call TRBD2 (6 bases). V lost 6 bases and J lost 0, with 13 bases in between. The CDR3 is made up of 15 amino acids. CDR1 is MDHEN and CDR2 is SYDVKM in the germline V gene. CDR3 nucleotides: TGTGCCAGCAGCTTAGCGGTATCGAGCACAGATACGCAGTATTTT. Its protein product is CASSLAVSSTDTQYF.

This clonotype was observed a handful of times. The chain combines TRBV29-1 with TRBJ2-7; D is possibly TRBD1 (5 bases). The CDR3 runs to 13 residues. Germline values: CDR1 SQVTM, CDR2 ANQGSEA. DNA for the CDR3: TGCGCCACAGGAGAAGGGATCACCTACGAGCAGTACTTC. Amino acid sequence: CATGEGITYEQYF.

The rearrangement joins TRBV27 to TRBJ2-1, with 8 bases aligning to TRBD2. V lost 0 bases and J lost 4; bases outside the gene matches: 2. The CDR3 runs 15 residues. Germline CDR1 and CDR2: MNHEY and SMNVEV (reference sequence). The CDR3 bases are TGTGCCAGCAGTTTATCAGCTAGCGGGTACAATGAGCAGTTCTTC. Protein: CASSLSASGYNEQFF.

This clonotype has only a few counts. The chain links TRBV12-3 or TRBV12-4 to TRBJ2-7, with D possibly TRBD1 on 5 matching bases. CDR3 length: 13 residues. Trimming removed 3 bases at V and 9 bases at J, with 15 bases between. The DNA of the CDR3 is TGTGCCAGCAGTTTTGGTCATCGACAGAGGCAGTACTTC. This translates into CASSFGHRQRQYF.

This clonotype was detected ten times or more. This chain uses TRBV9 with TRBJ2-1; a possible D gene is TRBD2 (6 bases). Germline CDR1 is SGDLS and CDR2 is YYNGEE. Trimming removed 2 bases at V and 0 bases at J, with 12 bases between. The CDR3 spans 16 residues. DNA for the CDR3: TGTGCCAGCAGCGTGCGCGGGGTGGACTCCTACAATGAGCAGTTCTTC. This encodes CASSVRGVDSYNEQFF. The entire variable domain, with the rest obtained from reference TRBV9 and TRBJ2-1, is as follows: DSGVTQTPKHLITATGQRVTLRCSPRSGDLSVYWYQQSLDQGLQFLIQYYNGEERAKGNILERFSAQQFPDLHSELNLSSLELGDSALYFCASSVRGVDSYNEQFFGPGTRLTVL.

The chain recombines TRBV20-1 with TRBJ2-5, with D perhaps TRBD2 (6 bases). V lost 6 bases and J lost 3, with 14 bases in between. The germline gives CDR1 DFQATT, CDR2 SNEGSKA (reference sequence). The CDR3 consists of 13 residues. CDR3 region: CSATAGLEETQYF. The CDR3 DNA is TGCAGTGCCACCGCGGGACTGGAAGAGACCCAGTACTTC.

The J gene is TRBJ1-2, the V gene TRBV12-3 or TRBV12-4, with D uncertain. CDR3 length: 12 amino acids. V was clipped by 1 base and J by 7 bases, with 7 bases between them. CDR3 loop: CASSLVQAGYTF. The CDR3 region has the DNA TGTGCCAGCAGTTTAGTGCAGGCTGGCTACACCTTC.

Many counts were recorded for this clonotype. The CDR3 region has the DNA TGTGCCAGCAGTCCCGCAAAACTAGCTGCGCAGTACTTC. It specifies CASSPAKLAAQYF. The chain joins TRBV12-3 or TRBV12-4 to TRBJ2-7, with D perhaps matching TRBD2 (6 bases). The V and J ends lost 5 bases and 9 bases respectively, with 17 bases between them. The CDR3 spans 13 residues.

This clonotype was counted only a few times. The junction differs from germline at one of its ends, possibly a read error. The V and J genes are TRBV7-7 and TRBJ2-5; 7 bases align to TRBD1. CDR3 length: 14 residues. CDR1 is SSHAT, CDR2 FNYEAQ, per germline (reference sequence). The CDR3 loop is CASSSTGTEETQYF. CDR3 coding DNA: TGTGCTAGCAGCTCTACCGGGACAGAAGAGACCCAGTACTTC.

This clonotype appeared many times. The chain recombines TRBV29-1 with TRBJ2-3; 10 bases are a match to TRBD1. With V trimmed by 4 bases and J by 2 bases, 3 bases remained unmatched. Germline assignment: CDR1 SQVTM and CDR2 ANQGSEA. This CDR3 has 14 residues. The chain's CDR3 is CSVGGQGPTDTQYF. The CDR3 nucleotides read TGCAGCGTTGGGGGACAGGGGCCCACAGATACGCAGTATTTT.

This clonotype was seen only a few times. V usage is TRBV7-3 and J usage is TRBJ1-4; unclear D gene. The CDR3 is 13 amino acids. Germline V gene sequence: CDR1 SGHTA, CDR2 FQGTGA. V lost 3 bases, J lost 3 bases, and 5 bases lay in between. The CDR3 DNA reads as TGTGCCAGCAGCTTCGGGGCTAATGAAAAACTGTTTTTT. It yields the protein CASSFGANEKLFF.

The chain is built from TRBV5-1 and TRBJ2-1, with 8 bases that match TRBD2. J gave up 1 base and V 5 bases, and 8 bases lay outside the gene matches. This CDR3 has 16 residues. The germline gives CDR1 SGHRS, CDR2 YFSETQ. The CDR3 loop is CASRLTSGASYNEQFF. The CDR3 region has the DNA TGCGCCAGCAGGCTCACTAGCGGCGCTTCCTACAATGAGCAGTTCTTC. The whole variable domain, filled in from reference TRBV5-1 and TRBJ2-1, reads KAGVTQTPRYLIKTRGQQVTLSCSPISGHRSVSWYQQTPGQGLQFLFEYFSETQRNKGNFPGRFSGRQFSNSRSEMNVSTLELGDSALYLCASRLTSGASYNEQFFGPGTRLTVL.